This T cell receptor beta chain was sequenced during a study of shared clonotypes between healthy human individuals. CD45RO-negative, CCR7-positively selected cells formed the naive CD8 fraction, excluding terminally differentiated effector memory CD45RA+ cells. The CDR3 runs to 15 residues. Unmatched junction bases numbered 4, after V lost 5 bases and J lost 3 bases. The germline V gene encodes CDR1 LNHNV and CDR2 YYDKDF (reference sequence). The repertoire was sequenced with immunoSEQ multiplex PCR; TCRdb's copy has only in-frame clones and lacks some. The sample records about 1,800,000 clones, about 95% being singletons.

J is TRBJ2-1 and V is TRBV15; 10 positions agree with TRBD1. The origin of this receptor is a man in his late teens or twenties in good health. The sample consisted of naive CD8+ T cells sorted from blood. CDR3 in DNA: TGTGCCACCAGCTTGGACAGGGGGATCTACAATGAGCAGTTCTTC. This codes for CATSLDRGIYNEQFF.